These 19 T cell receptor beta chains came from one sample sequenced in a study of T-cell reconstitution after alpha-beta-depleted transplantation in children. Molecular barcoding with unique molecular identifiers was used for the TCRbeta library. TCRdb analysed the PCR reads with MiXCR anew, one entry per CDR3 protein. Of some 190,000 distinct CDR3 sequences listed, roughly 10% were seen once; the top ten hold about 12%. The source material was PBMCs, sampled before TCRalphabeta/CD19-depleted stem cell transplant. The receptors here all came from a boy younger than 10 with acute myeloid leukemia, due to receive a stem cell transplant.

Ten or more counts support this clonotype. In nucleotides, the CDR3 is TGCGCCAGCAGGGGCGACAGCTACGAGCAGTACTTC. Its protein is CASRGDSYEQYF. The rearrangement joins TRBV5-1 to TRBJ2-7, with D possibly matching TRBD1 (5 bases). Trimming cost V 5 bases and J 3 bases, with 9 bases left between them. This CDR3 comprises 12 residues. CDR1 and CDR2 from the germline V gene are SGHRS and YFSETQ.

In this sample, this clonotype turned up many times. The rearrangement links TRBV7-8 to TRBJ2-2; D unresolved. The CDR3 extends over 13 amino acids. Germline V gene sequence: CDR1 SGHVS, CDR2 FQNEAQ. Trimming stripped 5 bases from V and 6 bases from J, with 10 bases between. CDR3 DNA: TGTGCCAGCAGCCCCGGTTTATCCGGGGAGCTGTTTTTT. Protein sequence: CASSPGLSGELFF.

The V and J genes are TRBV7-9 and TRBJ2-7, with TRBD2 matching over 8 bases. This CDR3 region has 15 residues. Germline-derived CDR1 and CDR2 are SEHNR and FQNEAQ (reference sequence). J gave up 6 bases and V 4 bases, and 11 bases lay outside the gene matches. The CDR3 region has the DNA TGTGCCAGCAGCTCTGCTAGCGGGTCCCTCTGCGAGCAGTACGTC. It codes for CASSSASGSLCEQYV.

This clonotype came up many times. The CDR3, as DNA: TGCGCCAGCAGTGAGCCGATCCAGGGAGCGGACACCATATATTTT. Its protein is CASSEPIQGADTIYF. J is TRBJ1-3 and V is TRBV10-2, with D perhaps TRBD1 (5 bases). The CDR3 has 15 amino acids. Germline assignment: CDR1 WSHSY and CDR2 SAAADI. V lost 2 bases, J lost 8 bases, and 16 bases lay in between.

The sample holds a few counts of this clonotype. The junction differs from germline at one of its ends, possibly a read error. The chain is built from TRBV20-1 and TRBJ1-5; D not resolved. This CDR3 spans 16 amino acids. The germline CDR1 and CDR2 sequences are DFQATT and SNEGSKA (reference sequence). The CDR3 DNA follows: TGCAGTGCTAGAGATCTGTCAGGAAAAGGCCATCAGCCCCATCATTTT. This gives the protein CSARDLSGKGHQPHHF.

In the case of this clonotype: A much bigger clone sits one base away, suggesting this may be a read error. This CDR3 reads CASSLKGTNRGDTF. In DNA form, the CDR3 reads TGTGCCAGCAGTTTAAAAGGGACAAATCGGGGCGACACCTTC. This sequence joins TRBV27 and TRBJ1-2, with a weak D call TRBD1 (6 bases). The germline V gene encodes CDR1 MNHEY and CDR2 SMNVEV (reference sequence). V lost 2 bases and J lost 12, with 19 bases in between. This CDR3 has 14 residues.

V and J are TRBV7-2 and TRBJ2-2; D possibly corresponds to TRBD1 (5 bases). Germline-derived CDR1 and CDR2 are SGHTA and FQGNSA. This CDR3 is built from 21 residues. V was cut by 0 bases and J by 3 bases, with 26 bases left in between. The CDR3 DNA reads TGTGCCAGCAGCTTAGCGAGTCTTGCAGGTCCCGCCATAGGGGACACCGGGGAGCTGTTTTTT. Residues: CASSLASLAGPAIGDTGELFF. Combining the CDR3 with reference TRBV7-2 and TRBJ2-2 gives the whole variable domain GAGVSQSPSNKVTEKGKDVELRCDPISGHTALYWYRQSLGQGLEFLIYFQGNSAPDKSGLPSDRFSAERTGGSVSTLTIQRTQQEDSAVYLCASSLASLAGPAIGDTGELFFGEGSRLTVL.

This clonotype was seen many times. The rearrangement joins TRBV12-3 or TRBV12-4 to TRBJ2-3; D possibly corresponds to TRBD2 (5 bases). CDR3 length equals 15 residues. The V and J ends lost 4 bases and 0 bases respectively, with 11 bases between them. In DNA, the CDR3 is TGTGCCAGCAGTTCCTTTCGCGGGAGCACAGATACGCAGTATTTT. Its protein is CASSSFRGSTDTQYF.

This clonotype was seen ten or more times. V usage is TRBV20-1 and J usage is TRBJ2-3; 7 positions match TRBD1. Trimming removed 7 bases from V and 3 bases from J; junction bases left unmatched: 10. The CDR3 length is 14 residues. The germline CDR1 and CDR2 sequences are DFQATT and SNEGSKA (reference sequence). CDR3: CSGGGVRGTDTQYF. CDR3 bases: TGCAGTGGGGGTGGAGTCAGGGGGACAGATACGCAGTATTTT.

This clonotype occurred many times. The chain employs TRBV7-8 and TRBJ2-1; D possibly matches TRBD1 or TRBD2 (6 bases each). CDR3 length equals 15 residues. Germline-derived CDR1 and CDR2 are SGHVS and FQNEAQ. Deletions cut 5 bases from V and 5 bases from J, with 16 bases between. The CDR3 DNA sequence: TGTGCCAGCAGCCGGGGGCGACCTCTGAACAATGAGCAGTTCTTC. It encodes CASSRGRPLNNEQFF.

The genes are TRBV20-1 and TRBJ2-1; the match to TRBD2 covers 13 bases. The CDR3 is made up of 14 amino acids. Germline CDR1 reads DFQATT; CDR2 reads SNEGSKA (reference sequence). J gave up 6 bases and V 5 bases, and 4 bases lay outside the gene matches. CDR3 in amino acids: CSASTSGGLNEQFF. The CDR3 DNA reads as TGCAGTGCTTCGACTAGCGGGGGGCTCAATGAGCAGTTCTTC.

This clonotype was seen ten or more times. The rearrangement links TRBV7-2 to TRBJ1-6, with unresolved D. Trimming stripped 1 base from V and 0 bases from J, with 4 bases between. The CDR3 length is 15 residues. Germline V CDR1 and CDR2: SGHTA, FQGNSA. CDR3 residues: CASSLVHSYNSPLHF. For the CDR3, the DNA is TGTGCCAGCAGCTTAGTCCACTCCTATAATTCACCCCTCCACTTT.

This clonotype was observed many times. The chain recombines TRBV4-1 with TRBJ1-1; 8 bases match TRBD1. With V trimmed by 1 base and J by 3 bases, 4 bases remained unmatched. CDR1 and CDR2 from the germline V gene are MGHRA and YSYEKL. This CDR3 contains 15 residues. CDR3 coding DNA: TGCGCCAGCAGCCAAGGCCCAGGGGGCTACACTGAAGCTTTCTTT. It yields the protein CASSQGPGGYTEAFF.

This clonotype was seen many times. For the CDR3, the DNA is TGTGCCAGCCGTAAGGGGACTAGCGGGACAGGCTATACAAGAGATGAGCAGTTCTTC. This translates into CASRKGTSGTGYTRDEQFF. The chain employs TRBV6-6 and TRBJ2-1, with 13 bases aligning to TRBD2. The CDR3 length is 19 residues. The V gene's germline CDR1 is MNHNY and CDR2 SVGAGI (reference sequence). V lost 8 bases, J lost 8 bases, and 21 bases stayed unmatched.

The CDR3 region is CAISSSWRTSGRGTGELFF. In DNA, the CDR3 is TGTGCCATCAGTTCCTCCTGGAGAACTAGCGGGAGAGGCACCGGGGAGCTGTTTTTT. The genes are TRBV3-1 and TRBJ2-2, with TRBD2 matching 11 bases. CDR1 is LGHDT and CDR2 is YNNKEL in the germline V gene (reference sequence). V was clipped by 10 bases and J by 4 bases; unmatched bases: 20. The CDR3 consists of 19 residues.

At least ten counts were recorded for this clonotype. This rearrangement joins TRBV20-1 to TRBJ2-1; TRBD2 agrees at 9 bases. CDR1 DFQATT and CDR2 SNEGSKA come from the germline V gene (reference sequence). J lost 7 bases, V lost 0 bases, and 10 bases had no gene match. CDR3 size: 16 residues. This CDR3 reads CSARDGVAGALNEQFF. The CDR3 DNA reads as TGCAGTGCTAGAGATGGAGTAGCGGGAGCCTTAAATGAGCAGTTCTTC.

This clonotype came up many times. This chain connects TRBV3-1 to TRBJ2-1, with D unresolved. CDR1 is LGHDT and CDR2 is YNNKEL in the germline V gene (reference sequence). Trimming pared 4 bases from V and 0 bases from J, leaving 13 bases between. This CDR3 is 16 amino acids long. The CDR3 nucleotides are TGTGCCAGCAGCCCTGGGTCCTCGAGCTCCTACAATGAGCAGTTCTTC. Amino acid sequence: CASSPGSSSSYNEQFF.

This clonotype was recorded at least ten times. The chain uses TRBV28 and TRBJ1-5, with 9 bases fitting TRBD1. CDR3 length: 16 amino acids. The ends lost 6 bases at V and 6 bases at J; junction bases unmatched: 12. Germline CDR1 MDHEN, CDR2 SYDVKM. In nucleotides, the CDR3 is TGTGCCAGCAGAACAACATCGACAGGGGGAAGTCAGCCCCAGCATTTT. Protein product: CASRTTSTGGSQPQHF.

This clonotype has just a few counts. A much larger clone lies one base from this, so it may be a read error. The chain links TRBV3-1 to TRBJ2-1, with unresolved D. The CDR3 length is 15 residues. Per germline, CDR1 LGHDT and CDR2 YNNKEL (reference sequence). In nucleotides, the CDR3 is TGTGCCACCAGCCAAGAGTCTGCCCTGCACAATGAGCAGTTCTTC. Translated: CATSQESALHNEQFF.